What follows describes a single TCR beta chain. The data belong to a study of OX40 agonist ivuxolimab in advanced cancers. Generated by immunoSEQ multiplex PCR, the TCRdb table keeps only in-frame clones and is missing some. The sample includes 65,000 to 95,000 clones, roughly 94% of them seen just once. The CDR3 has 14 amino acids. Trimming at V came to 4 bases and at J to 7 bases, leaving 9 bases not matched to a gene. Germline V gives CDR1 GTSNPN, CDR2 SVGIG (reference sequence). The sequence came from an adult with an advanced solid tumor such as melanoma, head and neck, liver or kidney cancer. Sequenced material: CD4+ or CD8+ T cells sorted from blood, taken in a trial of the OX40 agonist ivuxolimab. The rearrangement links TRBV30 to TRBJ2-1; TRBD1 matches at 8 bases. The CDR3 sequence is CAWNRQGLGNEQFF. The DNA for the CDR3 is TGTGCCTGGAATAGACAGGGGCTAGGGAATGAGCAGTTCTTC.